One T cell receptor beta chain is described in this entry. Its matching antigen is unknown. The entry originates in a study of radiotherapy plus CTLA-4 blockade in lung cancer. Across the study: Roughly 17% of enrolled patients responded objectively, and approximately 34% had disease control. Overall study findings and caveats: There was expansion of tumor-derived TCR clones in blood after radiotherapy plus ipilimumab. Early clone dynamics of blood T cells, plus interferon-beta, reportedly predicted response best.

Ipilimumab CTLA-4 blockade and focal radiation were given to patients with chemo-refractory metastatic non-small-cell lung cancer. The table came from immunoSEQ multiplex PCR; TCRdb's copy has only in-frame clones and leaves some out. The sample has 95,000 to 150,000 clones, 75% to 90% seen once. V lost 2 bases, J lost 0 bases, and 14 bases lay in between. The CDR3 contains 16 residues. Germline V gene sequence: CDR1 SGHRS, CDR2 YFSETQ. The receptor was derived from a human donor with non-small cell lung cancer that progressed on radiotherapy plus ipilimumab. The rearrangement joins TRBV5-1 to TRBJ1-2; a possible D gene is TRBD1 (6 bases). The material was peripheral blood, obtained from a patient treated with radiotherapy plus ipilimumab. The CDR3 region is CASSFQQGGSNYGYTF. The CDR3 DNA follows: TGCGCCAGCAGCTTTCAACAGGGTGGGTCTAACTATGGCTACACCTTC.